The rows below give T cell receptor beta chains drawn from one sample of a study of beta chain features in type 1 diabetes. Assay: immunoSEQ multiplex PCR; the TCRdb copy retains only in-frame clones and omits some. The data contain some 130,000 clones, 7% to 10% of them singletons. Material: central memory CD4+ T cells from blood. The source of these receptors is a man in his thirties or forties with type 1 diabetes. The CDR3 runs from the conserved cysteine through the conserved F or W. D genes are given only for firm matches. The size of a clone is reported for some rows only, either as once, few or many, or as a class for expanded clones.

size: few; J: TRBJ2-2; D: -; V: TRBV6-6; DNA: TGTGCCAGCAGGGGCGAAGGGGAGCTGTTTTTT; CDR3: CASRGEGELFF
size: -; J: TRBJ1-2; D: -; V: TRBV18; DNA: TGTGCCAGCTCCGTACAGGCTAACTATGGCTACACCTTC; CDR3: CASSVQANYGYTF
size: -; J: TRBJ1-2; D: -; V: TRBV7-9; DNA: TGTGCCAGCAGCGATGTCAGCAGGGGTAACTATGGCTACACCTTC; CDR3: CASSDVSRGNYGYTF
size: few; J: TRBJ2-3; D: TRBD2; V: TRBV29-1; DNA: TGCAGCGTGCGCGGCGGGGGGGATACAGATACGCAGTATTTT; CDR3: CSVRGGGDTDTQYF
size: -; J: TRBJ2-5; D: -; V: TRBV7-2; DNA: TGTGCCAGCAAAGCTTCGGCCCCTAGAGAGACCCAGTACTTC; CDR3: CASKASAPRETQYF
size: few; J: TRBJ2-2; D: -; V: TRBV4-3; DNA: TGCGCCAGCAGCCAAGAAGGGGGGGCGGAAACCGGGGAGCTGTTTTTT; CDR3: CASSQEGGAETGELFF
size: -; J: TRBJ2-7; D: -; V: TRBV10-2; DNA: TGCGCCAGCGGAAAGCAGGGAAGGGGCGAGCAGTACTTC; CDR3: CASGKQGRGEQYF
size: few; J: TRBJ2-1; D: TRBD2; V: TRBV9; DNA: TGTGCCAGCAGCCTGCGGGGAGCGGGGGGATCCAATGAGCAGTTCTTC; CDR3: CASSLRGAGGSNEQFF
size: -; J: TRBJ2-3; D: TRBD2; V: TRBV7-9; DNA: TGTGCCAGCAGCGCTTGGGCGGGGGTCTCAACAGATACGCAGTATTTT; CDR3: CASSAWAGVSTDTQYF
size: few; J: TRBJ1-1; D: -; V: TRBV7-9; DNA: TGTGCCAGCAGCCCGTACGGGGGGCCGAACACTGAAGCTTTCTTT; CDR3: CASSPYGGPNTEAFF